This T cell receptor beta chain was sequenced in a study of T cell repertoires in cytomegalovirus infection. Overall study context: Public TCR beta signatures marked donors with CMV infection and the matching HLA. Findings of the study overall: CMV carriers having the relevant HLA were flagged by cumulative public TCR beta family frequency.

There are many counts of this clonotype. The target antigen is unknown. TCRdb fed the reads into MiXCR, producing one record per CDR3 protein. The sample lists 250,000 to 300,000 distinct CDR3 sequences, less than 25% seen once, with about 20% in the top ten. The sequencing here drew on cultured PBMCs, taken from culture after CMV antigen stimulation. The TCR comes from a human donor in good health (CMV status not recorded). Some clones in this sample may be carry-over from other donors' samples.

The CDR3 DNA reads as TGTGCCAGCAGCCCCCCCGGCCACCGGCGGGGGAACACCGGGGAGCTGTTTTTT. Translation: CASSPPGHRRGNTGELFF. This chain links TRBV7-2 with TRBJ2-2; D is possibly TRBD2 (6 bases). The V and J ends lost 5 bases and 1 base respectively, with 20 bases between them. Per germline, CDR1 SGHTA and CDR2 FQGNSA. The length of the CDR3 is 18 residues.